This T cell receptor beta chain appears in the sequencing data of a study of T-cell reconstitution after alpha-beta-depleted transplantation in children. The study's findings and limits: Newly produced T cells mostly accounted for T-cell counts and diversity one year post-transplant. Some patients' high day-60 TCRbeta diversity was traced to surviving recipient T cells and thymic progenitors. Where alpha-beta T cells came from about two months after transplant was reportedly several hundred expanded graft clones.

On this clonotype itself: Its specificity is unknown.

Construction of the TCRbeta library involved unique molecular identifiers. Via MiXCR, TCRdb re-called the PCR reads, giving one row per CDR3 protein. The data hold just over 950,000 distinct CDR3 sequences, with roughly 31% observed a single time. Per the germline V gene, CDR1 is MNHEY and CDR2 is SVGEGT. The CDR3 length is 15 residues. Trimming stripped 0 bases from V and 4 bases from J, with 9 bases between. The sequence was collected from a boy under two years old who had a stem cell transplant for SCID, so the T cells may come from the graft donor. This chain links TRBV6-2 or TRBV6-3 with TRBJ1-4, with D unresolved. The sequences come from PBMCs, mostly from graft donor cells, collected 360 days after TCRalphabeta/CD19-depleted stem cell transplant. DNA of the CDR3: TGTGCCAGCAGTTACTCGAGACGGGTTAATGAAAAACTGTTTTTT. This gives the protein CASSYSRRVNEKLFF.